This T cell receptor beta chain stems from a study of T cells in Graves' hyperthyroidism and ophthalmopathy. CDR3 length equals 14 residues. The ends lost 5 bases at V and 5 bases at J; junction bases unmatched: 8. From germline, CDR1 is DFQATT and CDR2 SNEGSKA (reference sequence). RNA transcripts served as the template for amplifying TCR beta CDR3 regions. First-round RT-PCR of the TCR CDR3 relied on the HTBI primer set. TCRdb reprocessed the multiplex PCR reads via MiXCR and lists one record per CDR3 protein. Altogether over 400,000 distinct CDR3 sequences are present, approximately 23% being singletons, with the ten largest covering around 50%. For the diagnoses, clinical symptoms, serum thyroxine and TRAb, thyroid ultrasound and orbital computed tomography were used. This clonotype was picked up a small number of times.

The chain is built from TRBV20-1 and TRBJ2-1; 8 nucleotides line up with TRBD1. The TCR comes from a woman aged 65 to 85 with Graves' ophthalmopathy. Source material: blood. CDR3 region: CSARRTGFNNEQFF. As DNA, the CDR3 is TGCAGTGCTCGACGGACAGGGTTCAACAATGAGCAGTTCTTC.